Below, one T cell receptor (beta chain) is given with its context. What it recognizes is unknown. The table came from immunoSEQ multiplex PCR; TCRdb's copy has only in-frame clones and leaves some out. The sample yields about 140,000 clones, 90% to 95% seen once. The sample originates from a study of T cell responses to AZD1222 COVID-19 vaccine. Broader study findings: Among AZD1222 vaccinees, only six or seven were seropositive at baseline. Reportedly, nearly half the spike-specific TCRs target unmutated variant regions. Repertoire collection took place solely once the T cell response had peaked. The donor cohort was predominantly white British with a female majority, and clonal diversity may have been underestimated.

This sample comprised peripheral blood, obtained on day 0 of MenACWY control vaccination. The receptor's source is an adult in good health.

CDR3 in DNA: TGTGCCAGCACTCGAGAAGGGGAGCAGTACTTC. This sequence encodes CASTREGEQYF. J is TRBJ2-7 and V is TRBV6-5; D unclear. This CDR3 is built from 11 residues. CDR1 MNHEY and CDR2 SVGAGI come from the germline V gene. Trimming shortened V by 7 bases and J by 7 bases, and 11 bases separated the two germline ends.